There are a few counts of the clone carrying this T cell receptor beta chain. TCRdb ran MiXCR on the 5' RACE reads and lists one entry per CDR3 protein. The sample yields hundreds of thousands of distinct CDR3 sequences, over 20% seen once. This specimen comes from a study of identical twins. V lost 0 bases and J 6 bases, leaving 16 bases between the germline ends. From germline, CDR1 is SGHNT and CDR2 YYREEE (reference sequence). The CDR3 contains 15 residues. All donors were healthy Caucasians. This sample also belongs to another study, concerning T cells expressing NK-cell markers. From that report: Obtained from sorted CD3+CD56+NKG2C+, CD3+CD56+NKG2C- and CD3+CD56-NKG2C+ T cells were the TCR beta repertoires. What restricted sorting to alpha-beta TCR T cells in several experiments was an anti-gamma-delta TCR antibody. The CD3+CD56-NKG2C+ fraction of a few donors was also led by these clonotypes.

The rearrangement joins TRBV5-4 to TRBJ2-7; D might be TRBD2 (6 bases). Sequencing was performed on PBMCs. The TCR originated in a young woman in good health. The CDR3 here is CASSLGGDSVGEQYF. The CDR3 DNA reads TGTGCCAGCAGCTTGGGTGGGGACTCCGTCGGCGAGCAGTACTTC.